The T cell receptor (beta chain) under discussion was sequenced for a study of metastatic and nonmetastatic thyroid tumors. Whole-study context: Repertoire comparison spanned blood and tumor or nodule tissue of malignant and benign thyroid patients.

Germline V lookup: CDR1 MNHNS, CDR2 SASEGT. This CDR3 has 13 amino acids. Before thyroid surgery, none of the patients had received any treatment. As processed by the authors: A classifier for distant metastasis in papillary thyroid cancer was constructed using CDR3 differences observed across clinicopathological groups. TCRdb reassembled clones from the PCR reads with MiXCR. The V and J calls here are based on TCRdb, not the publication. The data contain over 15,000 clones, approximately 27% of them seen just once; the ten biggest clones take up roughly 22%. This clone was seen only a few times. Its antigen is unidentified. At one boundary the junction diverges from the germline segment, which might be a read error. Study-wide points: Compared with benign nodules, malignant thyroid tumors were reported to have significantly higher TCR beta diversity in both blood and tumor.

The receptor's source is a female donor with papillary thyroid cancer or a benign thyroid nodule (not recorded which). Some clones in this sample may be carry-over from other donors' samples. Material: tumor tissue. The chain recombines TRBV6-1 with TRBJ2-2; D is possibly TRBD1 (6 bases). CDR3: CASGQLNTWELFF. The CDR3 DNA is TGTGCCAGCGGACAGTTGAACACCTGGGAGCTGTTTTTT.